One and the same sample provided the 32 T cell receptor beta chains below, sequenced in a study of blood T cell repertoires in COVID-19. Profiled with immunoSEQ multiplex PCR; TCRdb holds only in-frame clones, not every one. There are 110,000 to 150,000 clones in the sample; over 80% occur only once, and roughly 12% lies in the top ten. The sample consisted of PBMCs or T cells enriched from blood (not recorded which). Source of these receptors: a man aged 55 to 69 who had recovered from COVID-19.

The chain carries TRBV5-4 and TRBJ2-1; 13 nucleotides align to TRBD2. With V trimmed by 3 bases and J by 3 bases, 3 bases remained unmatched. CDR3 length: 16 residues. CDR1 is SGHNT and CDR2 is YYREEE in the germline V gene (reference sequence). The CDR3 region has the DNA TGTGCCAGCAGCTCGGGGACTAGCGGGATCTACAATGAGCAGTTCTTC. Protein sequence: CASSSGTSGIYNEQFF.

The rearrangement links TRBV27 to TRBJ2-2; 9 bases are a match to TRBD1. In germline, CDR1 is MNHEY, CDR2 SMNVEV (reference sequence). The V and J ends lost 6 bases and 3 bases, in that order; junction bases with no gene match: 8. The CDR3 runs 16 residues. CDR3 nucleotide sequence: TGTGCCAGCAGCCTTAGGACAGGGGCGTACACCGGGGAGCTGTTTTTT. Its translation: CASSLRTGAYTGELFF.

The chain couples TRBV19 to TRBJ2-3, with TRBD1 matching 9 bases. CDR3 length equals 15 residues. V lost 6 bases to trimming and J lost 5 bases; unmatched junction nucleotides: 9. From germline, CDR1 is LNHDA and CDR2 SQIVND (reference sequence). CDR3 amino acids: CASSLGQGLRDTQYF. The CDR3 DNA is TGTGCCAGTAGCCTGGGACAGGGTCTCCGAGATACGCAGTATTTT.

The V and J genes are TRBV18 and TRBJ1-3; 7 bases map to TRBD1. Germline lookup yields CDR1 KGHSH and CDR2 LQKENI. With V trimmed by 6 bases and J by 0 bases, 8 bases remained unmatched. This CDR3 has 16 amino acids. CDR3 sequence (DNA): TGTGCCAGCTCCCAAAGACAGGGCAGCTCTGGAAACACCATATATTTT. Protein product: CASSQRQGSSGNTIYF. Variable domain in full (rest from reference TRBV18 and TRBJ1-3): NAGVMQNPRHLVRRRGQEARLRCSPMKGHSHVYWYRQLPEEGLKFMVYLQKENIIDESGMPKERFSAEFPKEGPSILRIQQVVRGDSAAYFCASSQRQGSSGNTIYFGEGSWLTVV.

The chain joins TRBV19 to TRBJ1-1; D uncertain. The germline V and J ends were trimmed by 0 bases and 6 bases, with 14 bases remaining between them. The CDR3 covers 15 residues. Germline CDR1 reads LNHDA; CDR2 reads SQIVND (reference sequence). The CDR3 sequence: CASSIDLTAGAEAFF. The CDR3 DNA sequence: TGTGCCAGTAGTATAGATCTGACGGCGGGCGCTGAAGCTTTCTTT.

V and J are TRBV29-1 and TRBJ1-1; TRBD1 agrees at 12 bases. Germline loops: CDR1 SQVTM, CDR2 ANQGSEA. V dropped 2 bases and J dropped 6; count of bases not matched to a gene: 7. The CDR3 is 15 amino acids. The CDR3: CSVEPGTGGFAEAFF. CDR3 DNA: TGCAGCGTTGAACCCGGGACAGGGGGCTTCGCTGAAGCTTTCTTT. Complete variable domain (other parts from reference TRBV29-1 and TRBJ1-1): SAVISQKPSRDICQRGTSLTIQCQVDSQVTMMFWYRQQPGQSLTLIATANQGSEATYESGFVIDKFPISRPNLTFSTLTVSNMSPEDSSIYLCSVEPGTGGFAEAFFGQGTRLTVV.

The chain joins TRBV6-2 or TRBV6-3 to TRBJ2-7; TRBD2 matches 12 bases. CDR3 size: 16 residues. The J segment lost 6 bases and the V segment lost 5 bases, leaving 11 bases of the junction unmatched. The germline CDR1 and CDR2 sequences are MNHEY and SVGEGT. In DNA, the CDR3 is TGTGCCAGCAGTCGAAATGGACTAGCGGGACGCCTCGAGCAGTACTTC. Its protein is CASSRNGLAGRLEQYF.

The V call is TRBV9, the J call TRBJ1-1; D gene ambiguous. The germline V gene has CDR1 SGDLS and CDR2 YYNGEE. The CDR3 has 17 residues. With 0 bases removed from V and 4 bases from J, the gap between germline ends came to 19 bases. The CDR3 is CASSVGISVSELTEAFF. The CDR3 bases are TGTGCCAGCAGCGTAGGTATCTCCGTTAGTGAACTCACTGAAGCTTTCTTT.

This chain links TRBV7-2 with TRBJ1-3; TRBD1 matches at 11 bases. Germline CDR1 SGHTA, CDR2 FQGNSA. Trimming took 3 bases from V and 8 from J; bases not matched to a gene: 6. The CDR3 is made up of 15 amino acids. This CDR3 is CASSFNPGQGDTIYF. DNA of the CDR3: TGTGCCAGCAGCTTTAATCCGGGACAGGGGGACACCATATATTTT.

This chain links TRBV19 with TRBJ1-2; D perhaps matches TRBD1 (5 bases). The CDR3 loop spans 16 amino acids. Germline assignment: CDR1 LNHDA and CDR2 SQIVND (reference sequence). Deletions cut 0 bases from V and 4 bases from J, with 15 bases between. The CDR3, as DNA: TGTGCCAGTAGTATAGACGTGGGACTTTTGAGCTATGGCTACACCTTC. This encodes CASSIDVGLLSYGYTF.

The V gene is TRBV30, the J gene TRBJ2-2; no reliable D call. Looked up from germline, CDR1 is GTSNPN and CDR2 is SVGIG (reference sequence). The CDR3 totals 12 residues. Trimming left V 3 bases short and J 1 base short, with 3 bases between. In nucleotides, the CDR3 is TGTGCCTGGAGCTGGAACACCGGGGAGCTGTTTTTT. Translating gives CAWSWNTGELFF.

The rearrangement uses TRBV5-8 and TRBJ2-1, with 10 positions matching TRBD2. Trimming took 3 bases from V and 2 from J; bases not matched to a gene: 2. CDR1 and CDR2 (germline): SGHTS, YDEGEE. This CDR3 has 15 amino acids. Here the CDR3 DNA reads TGTGCCAGCAGCTCAGGACTAGCGGCCTACAATGAGCAGTTCTTC. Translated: CASSSGLAAYNEQFF.

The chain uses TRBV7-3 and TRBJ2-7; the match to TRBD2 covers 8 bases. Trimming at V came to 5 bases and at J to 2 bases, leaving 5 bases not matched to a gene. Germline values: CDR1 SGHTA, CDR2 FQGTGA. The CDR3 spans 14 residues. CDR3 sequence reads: CASSPQAGAYEQYF. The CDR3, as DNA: TGTGCCAGCAGCCCCCAAGCGGGGGCCTACGAGCAGTACTTC.

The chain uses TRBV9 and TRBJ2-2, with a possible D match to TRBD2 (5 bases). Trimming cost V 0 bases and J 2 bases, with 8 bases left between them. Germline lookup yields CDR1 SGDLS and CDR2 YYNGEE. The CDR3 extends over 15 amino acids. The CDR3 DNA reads TGTGCCAGCAGCGTAGACCCGGGAAACACCGGGGAGCTGTTTTTT. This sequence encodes CASSVDPGNTGELFF. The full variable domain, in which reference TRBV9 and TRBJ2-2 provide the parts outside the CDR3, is DSGVTQTPKHLITATGQRVTLRCSPRSGDLSVYWYQQSLDQGLQFLIQYYNGEERAKGNILERFSAQQFPDLHSELNLSSLELGDSALYFCASSVDPGNTGELFFGEGSRLTVL.

In DNA, the CDR3 is TGTGCCAGCAGCCCTCAGGGAACTGGGGCCAACGTCCTGACTTTC. Translated, it gives CASSPQGTGANVLTF. The chain joins TRBV6-4 to TRBJ2-6; a possible D gene is TRBD1 (5 bases). Germline V gene lookup returns CDR1 MRHNA and CDR2 SNTAGT. The length of the CDR3 is 15 residues. V was shortened by 6 bases and J by 2 bases, with 11 bases between the two germline ends.

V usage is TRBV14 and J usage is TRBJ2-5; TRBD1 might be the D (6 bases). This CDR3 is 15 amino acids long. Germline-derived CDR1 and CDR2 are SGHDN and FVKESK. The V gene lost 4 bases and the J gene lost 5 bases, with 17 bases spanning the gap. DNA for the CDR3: TGTGCCAGCAGCCGCCTACAGGGCGCGGTGGAGACCCAGTACTTC. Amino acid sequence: CASSRLQGAVETQYF. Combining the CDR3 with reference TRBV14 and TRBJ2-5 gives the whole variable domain EAGVTQFPSHSVIEKGQTVTLRCDPISGHDNLYWYRRVMGKEIKFLLHFVKESKQDESGMPNNRFLAERTGGTYSTLKVQPAELEDSGVYFCASSRLQGAVETQYFGPGTRLLVL.

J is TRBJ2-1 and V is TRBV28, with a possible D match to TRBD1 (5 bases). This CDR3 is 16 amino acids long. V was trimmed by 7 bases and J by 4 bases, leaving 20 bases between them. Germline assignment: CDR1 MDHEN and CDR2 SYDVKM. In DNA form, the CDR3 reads TGTGCCAGCAAATCAGACAAGGGGCGTTTTTACAATGAGCAGTTCTTC. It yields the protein CASKSDKGRFYNEQFF. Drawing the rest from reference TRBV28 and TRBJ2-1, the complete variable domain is DVKVTQSSRYLVKRTGEKVFLECVQDMDHENMFWYRQDPGLGLRLIYFSYDVKMKEKGDIPEGYSVSREKKERFSLILESASTNQTSMYLCASKSDKGRFYNEQFFGPGTRLTVL.

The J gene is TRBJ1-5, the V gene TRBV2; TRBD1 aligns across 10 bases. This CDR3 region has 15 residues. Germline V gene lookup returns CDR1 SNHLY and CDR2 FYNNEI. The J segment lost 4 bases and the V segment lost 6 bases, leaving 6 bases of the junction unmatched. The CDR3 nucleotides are TGTGCCAGCAGGATCGACAGGGGGCGAAATCAGCCCCAGCATTTT. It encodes CASRIDRGRNQPQHF.

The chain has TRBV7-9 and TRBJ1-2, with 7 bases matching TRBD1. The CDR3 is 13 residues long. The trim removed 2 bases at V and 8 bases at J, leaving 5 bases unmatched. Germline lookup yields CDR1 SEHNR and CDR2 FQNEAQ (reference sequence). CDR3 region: CASSLTGDWGYTF. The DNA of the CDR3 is TGTGCCAGCAGCTTAACAGGGGATTGGGGCTACACCTTC.

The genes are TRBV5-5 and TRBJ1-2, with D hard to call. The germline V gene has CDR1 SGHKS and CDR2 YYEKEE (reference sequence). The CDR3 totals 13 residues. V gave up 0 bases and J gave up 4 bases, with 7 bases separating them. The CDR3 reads CASSLEGGYGYTF. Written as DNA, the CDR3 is TGTGCCAGCAGCTTGGAAGGAGGCTATGGCTACACCTTC.

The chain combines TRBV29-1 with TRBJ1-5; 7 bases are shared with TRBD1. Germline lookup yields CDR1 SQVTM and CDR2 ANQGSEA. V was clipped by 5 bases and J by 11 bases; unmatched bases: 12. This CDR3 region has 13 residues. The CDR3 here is CSVTTGQGVSQHF. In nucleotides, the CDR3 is TGCAGCGTTACCACCGGGCAGGGGGTGTCCCAGCATTTT.

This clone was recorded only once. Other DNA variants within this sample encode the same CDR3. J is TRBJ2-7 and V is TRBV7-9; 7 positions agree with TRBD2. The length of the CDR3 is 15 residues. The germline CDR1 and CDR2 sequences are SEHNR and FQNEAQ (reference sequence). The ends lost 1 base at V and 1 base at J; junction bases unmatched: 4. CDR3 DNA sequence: TGTGCCAGCAGCTTAGTAGTGCGGGGGTCCTACGAGCAGTACTTC. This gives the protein CASSLVVRGSYEQYF.

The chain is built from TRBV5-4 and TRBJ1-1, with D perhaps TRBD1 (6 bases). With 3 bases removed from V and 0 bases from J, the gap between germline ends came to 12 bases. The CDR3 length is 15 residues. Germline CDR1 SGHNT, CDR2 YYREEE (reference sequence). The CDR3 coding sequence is TGTGCCAGCAGCTCCCGTGGACAGCTGAACACTGAAGCTTTCTTT. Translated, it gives CASSSRGQLNTEAFF. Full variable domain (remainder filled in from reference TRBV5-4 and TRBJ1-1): ETGVTQSPTHLIKTRGQQVTLRCSSQSGHNTVSWYQQALGQGPQFIFQYYREEENGRGNFPPRFSGLQFPNYSSELNVNALELDDSALYLCASSSRGQLNTEAFFGQGTRLTVV.

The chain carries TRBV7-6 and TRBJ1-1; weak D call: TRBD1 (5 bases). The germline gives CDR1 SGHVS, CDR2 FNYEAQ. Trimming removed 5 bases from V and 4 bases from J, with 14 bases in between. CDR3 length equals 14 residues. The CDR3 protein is CASSPGPGPTEAFF. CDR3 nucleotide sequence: TGTGCCAGCAGCCCGGGCCCAGGGCCCACTGAAGCTTTCTTT.

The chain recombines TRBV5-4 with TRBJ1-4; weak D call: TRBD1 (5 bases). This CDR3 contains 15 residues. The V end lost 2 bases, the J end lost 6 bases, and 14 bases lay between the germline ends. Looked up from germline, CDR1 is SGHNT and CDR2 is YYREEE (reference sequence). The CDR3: CASSLSRDSDEKLFF. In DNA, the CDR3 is TGTGCCAGCAGCTTAAGTAGGGACTCGGATGAAAAACTGTTTTTT.

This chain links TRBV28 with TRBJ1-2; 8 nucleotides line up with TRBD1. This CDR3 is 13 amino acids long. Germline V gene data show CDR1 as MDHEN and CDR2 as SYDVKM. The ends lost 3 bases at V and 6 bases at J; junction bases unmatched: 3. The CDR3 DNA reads TGTGCCAGCAGTTTGCCAGGGGGCAATGGCTACACCTTC. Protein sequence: CASSLPGGNGYTF.

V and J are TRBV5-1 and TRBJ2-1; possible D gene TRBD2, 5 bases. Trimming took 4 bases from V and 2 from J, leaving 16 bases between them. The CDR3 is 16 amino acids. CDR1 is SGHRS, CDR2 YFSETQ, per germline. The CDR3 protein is CASSPQPGNTYNEQFF. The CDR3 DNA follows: TGCGCCAGCAGCCCCCAGCCGGGGAATACCTACAATGAGCAGTTCTTC. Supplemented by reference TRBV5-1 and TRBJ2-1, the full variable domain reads KAGVTQTPRYLIKTRGQQVTLSCSPISGHRSVSWYQQTPGQGLQFLFEYFSETQRNKGNFPGRFSGRQFSNSRSEMNVSTLELGDSALYLCASSPQPGNTYNEQFFGPGTRLTVL.

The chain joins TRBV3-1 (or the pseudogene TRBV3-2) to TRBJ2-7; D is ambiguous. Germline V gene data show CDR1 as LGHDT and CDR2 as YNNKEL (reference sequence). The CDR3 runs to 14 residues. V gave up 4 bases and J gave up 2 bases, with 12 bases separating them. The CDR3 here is CASSPSWAPYEQYF. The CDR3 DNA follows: TGTGCCAGCAGCCCCTCATGGGCCCCCTACGAGCAGTACTTC.

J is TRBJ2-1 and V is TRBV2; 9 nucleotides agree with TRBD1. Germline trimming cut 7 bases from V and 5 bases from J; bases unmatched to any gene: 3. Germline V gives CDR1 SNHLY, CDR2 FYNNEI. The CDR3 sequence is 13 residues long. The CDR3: CASTWTGDNEQFF. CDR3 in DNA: TGTGCCAGCACCTGGACAGGGGACAATGAGCAGTTCTTC.

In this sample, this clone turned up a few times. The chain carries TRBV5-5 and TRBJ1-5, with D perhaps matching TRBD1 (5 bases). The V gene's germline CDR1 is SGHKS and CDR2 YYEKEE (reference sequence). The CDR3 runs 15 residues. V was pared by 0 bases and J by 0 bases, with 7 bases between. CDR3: CASSLVGVSNQPQHF. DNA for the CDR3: TGTGCCAGCAGCTTGGTAGGGGTTAGCAATCAGCCCCAGCATTTT. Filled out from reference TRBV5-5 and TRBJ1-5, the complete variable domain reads DAGVTQSPTHLIKTRGQQVTLRCSPISGHKSVSWYQQVLGQGPQFIFQYYEKEERGRGNFPDRFSARQFPNYSSELNVNALLLGDSALYLCASSLVGVSNQPQHFGDGTRLSIL.

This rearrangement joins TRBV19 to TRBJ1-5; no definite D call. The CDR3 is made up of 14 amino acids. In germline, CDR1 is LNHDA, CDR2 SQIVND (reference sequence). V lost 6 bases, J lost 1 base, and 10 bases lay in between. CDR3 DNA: TGTGCCAGTAGCTATCAGGCGAGCAATCAGCCCCAGCATTTT. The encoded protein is CASSYQASNQPQHF.

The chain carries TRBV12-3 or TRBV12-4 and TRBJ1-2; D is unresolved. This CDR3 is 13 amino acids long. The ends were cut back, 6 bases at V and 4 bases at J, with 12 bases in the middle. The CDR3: CASSLTRGYGYTF. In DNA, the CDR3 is TGTGCCAGCAGCCTAACGCGGGGCTATGGCTACACCTTC.